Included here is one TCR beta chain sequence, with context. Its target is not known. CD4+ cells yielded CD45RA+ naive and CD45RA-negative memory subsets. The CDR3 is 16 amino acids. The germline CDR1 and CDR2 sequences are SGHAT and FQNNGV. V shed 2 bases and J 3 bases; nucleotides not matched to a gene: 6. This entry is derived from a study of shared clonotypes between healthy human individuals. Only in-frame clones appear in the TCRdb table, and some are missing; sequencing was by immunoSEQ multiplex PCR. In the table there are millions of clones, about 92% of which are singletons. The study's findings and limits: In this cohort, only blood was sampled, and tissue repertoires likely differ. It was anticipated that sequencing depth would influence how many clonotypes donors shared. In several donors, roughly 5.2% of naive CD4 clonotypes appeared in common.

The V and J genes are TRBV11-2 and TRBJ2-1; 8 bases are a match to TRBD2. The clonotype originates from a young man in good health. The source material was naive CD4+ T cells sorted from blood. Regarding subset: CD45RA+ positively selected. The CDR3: CASSLQAGAYYNEQFF. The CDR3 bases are TGTGCCAGCAGCTTACAAGCGGGGGCCTACTACAATGAGCAGTTCTTC.